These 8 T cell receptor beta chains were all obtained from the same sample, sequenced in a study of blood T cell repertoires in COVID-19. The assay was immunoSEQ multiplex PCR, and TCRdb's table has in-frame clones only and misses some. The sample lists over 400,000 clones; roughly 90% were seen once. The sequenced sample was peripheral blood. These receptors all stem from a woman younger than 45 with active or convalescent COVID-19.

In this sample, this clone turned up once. CDR3 residues: CASRQSSGNTIYF. The CDR3 region has the DNA TGCGCCAGCAGACAGAGCTCTGGAAACACCATATATTTT. The V and J genes are TRBV5-1 and TRBJ1-3; D is uncertain. Germline values: CDR1 SGHRS, CDR2 YFSETQ. CDR3 size: 13 residues. V lost 5 bases and J 0 bases, leaving 6 bases between the germline ends.

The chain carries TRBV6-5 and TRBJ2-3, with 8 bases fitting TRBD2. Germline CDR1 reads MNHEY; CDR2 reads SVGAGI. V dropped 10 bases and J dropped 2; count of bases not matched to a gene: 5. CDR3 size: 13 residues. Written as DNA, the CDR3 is TGTGCCACACAAGCGGGAGCCACAGATACGCAGTATTTT. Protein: CATQAGATDTQYF.

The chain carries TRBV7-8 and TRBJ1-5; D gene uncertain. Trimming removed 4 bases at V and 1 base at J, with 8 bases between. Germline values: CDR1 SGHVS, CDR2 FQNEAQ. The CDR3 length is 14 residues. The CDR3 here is CASSSTESNQPQHF. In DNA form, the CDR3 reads TGTGCCAGCAGCTCGACGGAGAGCAATCAGCCCCAGCATTTT.

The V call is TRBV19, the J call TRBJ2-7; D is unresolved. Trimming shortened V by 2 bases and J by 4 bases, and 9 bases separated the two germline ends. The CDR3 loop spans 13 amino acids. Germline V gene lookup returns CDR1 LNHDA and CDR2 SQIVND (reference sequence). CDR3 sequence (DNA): TGTGCCAGTAGTATATACCCAGGATACGAGCAGTACTTC. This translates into CASSIYPGYEQYF.

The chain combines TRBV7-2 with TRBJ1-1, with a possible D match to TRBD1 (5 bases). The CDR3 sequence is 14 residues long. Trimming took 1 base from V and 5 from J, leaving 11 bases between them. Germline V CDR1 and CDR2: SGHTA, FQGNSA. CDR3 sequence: CASSLDGGGTEAFF. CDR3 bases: TGTGCCAGCAGCTTAGATGGGGGAGGTACTGAAGCTTTCTTT.

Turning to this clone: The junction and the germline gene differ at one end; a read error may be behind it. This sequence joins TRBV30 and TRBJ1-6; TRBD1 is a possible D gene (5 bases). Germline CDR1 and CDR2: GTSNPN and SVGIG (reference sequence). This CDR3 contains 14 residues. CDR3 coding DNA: TGTGCCCGGAGCCCGGGACTTAATAATTCACCCCTCCACTTT. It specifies CARSPGLNNSPLHF. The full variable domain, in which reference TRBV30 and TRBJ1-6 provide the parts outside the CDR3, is SQTIHQWPATLVQPVGSPLSLECTVEGTSNPNLYWYRQAAGRGLQLLFYSVGIGQISSEVPQNLSASRPQDRQFILSSKKLLLSDSGFYLCARSPGLNNSPLHFGNGTRLTVT.

The CDR3 DNA reads as TGTGCCAGCAGCGGAGATGGCGGGGTTGAAGCTTTCTTT. Encoded protein: CASSGDGGVEAFF. The chain recombines TRBV9 with TRBJ1-1; unclear D gene. The CDR3 consists of 13 residues. Trimming stripped 3 bases from V and 7 bases from J, with 13 bases between. Germline V gene lookup returns CDR1 SGDLS and CDR2 YYNGEE.

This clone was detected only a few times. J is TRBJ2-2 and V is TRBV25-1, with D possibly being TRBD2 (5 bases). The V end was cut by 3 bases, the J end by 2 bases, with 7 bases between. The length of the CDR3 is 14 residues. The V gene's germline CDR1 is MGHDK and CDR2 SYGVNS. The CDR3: CASSDRTNTGELFF. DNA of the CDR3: TGTGCCAGCAGTGATCGGACTAACACCGGGGAGCTGTTTTTT.